The sequence of this TCR beta chain was determined in a study of T cell repertoires in cytomegalovirus infection. Study context: Used in the study were CMV epitopes, some recently identified and HLA-C-restricted, others well-studied and HLA-B-restricted. Overall study findings and caveats: Identification of carriers of CMV plus the relevant HLA was achieved through cumulative public TCR beta family frequency. Dominating the ex vivo response were TCR beta clonotypes that were CMV-specific and HLA-C-restricted.

The germline CDR1 and CDR2 sequences are SNHLY and FYNNEI. This CDR3 is built from 14 residues. V lost 6 bases to trimming and J lost 2 bases, with 12 bases between them. A note on this clonotype: The antigen remains unidentified.

TCRdb redid the calling of the reads with MiXCR, one entry per CDR3 protein. The table includes some 920,000 distinct CDR3 sequences, less than 40% detected once. The sequence was collected from a human donor in good health (CMV status not recorded). Some clones in this sample may be carry-over from other donors' samples. This specimen was cultured CD8+ T cells from PBMCs, taken from culture after CMV antigen stimulation. The chain has TRBV2 and TRBJ2-3; the D call may be TRBD1 or TRBD2 (5 bases each). In DNA form, the CDR3 reads TGTGCCAGCAGGGGACCGGAATTCACAGATACGCAGTATTTT. Its protein product is CASRGPEFTDTQYF.